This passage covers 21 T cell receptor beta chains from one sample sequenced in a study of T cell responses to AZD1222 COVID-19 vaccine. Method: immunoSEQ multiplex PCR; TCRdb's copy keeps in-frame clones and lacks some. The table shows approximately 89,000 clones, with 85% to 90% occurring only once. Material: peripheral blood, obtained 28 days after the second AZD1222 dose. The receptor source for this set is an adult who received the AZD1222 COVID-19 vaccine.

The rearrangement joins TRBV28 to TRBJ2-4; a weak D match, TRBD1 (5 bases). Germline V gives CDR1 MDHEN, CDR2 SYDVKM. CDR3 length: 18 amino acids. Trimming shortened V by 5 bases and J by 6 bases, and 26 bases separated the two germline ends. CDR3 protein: CASSIYLSYSSRVNIQYF. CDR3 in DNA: TGTGCCAGCAGTATTTATCTCTCTTACTCCTCCAGGGTAAACATTCAGTACTTC.

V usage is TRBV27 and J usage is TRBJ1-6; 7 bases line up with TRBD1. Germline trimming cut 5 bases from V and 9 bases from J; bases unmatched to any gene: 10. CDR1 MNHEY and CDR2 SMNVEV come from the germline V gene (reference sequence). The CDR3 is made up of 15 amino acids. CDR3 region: CASSPHGTASSPLHF. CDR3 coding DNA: TGTGCCAGCAGTCCGCATGGGACAGCCAGTTCACCCCTCCACTTT.

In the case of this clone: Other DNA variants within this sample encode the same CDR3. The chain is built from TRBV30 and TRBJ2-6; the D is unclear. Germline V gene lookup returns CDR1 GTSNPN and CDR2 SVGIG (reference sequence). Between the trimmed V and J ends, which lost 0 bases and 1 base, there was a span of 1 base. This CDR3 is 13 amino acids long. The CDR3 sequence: CAWSVSGANVLTF. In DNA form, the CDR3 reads TGTGCCTGGAGTGTATCTGGGGCCAACGTCCTGACTTTC.

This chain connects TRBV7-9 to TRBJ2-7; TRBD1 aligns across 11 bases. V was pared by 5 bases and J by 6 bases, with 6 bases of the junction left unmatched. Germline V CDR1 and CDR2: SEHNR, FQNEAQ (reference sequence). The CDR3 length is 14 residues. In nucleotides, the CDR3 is TGTGCCAGCAGCCCGCGGACAGGGGGCTTCGAGCAGTACTTC. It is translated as CASSPRTGGFEQYF.

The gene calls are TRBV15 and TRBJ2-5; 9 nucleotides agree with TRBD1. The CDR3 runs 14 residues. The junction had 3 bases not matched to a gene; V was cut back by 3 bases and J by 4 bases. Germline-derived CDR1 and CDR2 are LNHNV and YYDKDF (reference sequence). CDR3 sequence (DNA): TGTGCCACCAGCAGGGACAGGGGCGCAGAGACCCAGTACTTC. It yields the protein CATSRDRGAETQYF.

CDR3 DNA: TGTGCCAGCAGTTTAGGGGGCAGGTATGGCTACACCTTC. Protein: CASSLGGRYGYTF. The chain recombines TRBV28 with TRBJ1-2, with D possibly being TRBD1 (6 bases). V was clipped by 2 bases and J by 5 bases, with 9 bases between them. CDR3 length equals 13 residues. The germline CDR1 and CDR2 sequences are MDHEN and SYDVKM.

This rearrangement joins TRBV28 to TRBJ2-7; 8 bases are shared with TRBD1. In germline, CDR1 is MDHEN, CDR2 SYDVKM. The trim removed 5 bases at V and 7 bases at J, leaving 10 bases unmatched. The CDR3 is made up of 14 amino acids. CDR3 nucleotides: TGTGCCAGCAGTCTCCCCCGGACAGGGATTGAGCAGTACTTC. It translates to CASSLPRTGIEQYF.

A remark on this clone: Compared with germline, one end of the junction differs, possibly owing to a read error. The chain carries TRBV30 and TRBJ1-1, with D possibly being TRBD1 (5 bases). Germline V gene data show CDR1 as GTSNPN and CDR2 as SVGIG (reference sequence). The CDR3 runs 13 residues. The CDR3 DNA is TGTGCCGGGAGGGGCGGGAGGAACACTGAAGCTTTCTTT. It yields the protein CAGRGGRNTEAFF. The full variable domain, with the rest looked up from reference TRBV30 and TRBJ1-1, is SQTIHQWPATLVQPVGSPLSLECTVEGTSNPNLYWYRQAAGRGLQLLFYSVGIGQISSEVPQNLSASRPQDRQFILSSKKLLLSDSGFYLCAGRGGRNTEAFFGQGTRLTVV.

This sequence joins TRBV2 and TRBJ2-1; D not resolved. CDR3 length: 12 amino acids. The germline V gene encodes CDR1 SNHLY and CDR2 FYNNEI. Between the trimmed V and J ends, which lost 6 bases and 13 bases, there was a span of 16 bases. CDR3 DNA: TGTGCCAGCAGGCCCTGGGCCGGCGTACAGTTCTTC. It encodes CASRPWAGVQFF.

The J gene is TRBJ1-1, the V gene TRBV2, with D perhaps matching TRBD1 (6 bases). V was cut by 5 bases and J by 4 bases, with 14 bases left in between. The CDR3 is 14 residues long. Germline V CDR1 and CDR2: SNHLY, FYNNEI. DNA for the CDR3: TGTGCCAGCAGTAGGGGGGGGCAGGGCACTGAAGCTTTCTTT. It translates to CASSRGGQGTEAFF.

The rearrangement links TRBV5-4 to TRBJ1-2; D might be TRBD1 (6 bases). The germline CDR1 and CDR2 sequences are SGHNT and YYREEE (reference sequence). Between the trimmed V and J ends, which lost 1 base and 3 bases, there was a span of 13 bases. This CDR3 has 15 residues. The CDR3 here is CASSLPRGQDYGYTF. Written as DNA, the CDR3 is TGTGCCAGCAGCTTGCCCCGGGGGCAAGACTATGGCTACACCTTC.

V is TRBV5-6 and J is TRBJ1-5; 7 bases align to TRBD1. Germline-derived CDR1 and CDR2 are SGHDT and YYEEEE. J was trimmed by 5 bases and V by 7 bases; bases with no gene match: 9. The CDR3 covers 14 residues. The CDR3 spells CASSPGGHHQPQHF. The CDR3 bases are TGTGCCAGCTCCCCAGGGGGGCACCATCAGCCCCAGCATTTT.

The CDR3 sequence: CASSRRGDETQYF. The CDR3 nucleotides read TGTGCCAGCTCCCGTAGGGGGGACGAGACCCAGTACTTC. The chain joins TRBV27 to TRBJ2-5, with D possibly being TRBD1 or TRBD2 (6 bases each). CDR1 is MNHEY, CDR2 SMNVEV, per germline (reference sequence). There are 13 residues in the CDR3. Trimming removed 8 bases at V and 5 bases at J, with 15 bases between.

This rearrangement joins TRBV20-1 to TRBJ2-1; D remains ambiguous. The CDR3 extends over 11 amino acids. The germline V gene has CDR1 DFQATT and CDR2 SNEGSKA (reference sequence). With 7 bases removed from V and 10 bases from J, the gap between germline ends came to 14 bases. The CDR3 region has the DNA TGCAGTGTTAGTCCTCTCCGGGAGCAGTTCTTC. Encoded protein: CSVSPLREQFF.

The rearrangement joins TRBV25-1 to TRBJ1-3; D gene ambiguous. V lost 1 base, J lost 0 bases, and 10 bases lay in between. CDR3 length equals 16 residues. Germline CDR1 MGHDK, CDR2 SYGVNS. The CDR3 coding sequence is TGTGCCAGCAGTGAATGGGCGGGAGACTCTGGAAACACCATATATTTT. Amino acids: CASSEWAGDSGNTIYF. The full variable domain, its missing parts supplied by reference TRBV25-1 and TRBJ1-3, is EADIYQTPRYLVIGTGKKITLECSQTMGHDKMYWYQQDPGMELHLIHYSYGVNSTEKGDLSSESTVSRIRTEHFPLTLESARPSHTSQYLCASSEWAGDSGNTIYFGEGSWLTVV.

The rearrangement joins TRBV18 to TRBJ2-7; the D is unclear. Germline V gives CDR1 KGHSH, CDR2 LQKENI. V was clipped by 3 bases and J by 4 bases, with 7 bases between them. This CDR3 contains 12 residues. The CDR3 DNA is TGTGCCAGCTCACCCTTTGATTACGAGCAGTACTTC. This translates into CASSPFDYEQYF.

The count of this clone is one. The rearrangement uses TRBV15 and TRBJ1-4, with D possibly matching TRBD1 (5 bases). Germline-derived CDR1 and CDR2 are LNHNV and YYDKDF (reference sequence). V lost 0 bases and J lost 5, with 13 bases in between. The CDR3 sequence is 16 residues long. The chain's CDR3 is CATSRDLQARNEKLFF. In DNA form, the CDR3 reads TGTGCCACCAGCAGAGATCTACAGGCGAGGAATGAAAAACTGTTTTTT.

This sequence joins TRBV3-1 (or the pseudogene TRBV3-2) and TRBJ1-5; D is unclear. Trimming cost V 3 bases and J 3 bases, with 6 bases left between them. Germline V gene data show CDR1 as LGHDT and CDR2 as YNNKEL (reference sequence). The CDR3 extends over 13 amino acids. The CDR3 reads CASSQGPNQPQHF. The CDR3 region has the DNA TGTGCCAGCAGCCAGGGTCCCAATCAGCCCCAGCATTTT.

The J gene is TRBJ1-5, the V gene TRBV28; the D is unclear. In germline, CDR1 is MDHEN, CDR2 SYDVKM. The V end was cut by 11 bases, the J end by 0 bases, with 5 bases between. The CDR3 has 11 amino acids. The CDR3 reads CAANSNQPQHF. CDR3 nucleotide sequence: TGTGCCGCTAATAGCAATCAGCCCCAGCATTTT.

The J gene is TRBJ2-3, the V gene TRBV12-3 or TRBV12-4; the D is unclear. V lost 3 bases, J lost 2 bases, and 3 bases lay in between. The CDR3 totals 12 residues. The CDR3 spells CASSLPTDTQYF. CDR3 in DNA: TGTGCCAGCAGTTTGCCCACAGATACGCAGTATTTT.

CDR3 DNA: TGTGCCAGCAGTAGGACAGGGTGGGGGGACTATGGCTACACCTTC. Residues: CASSRTGWGDYGYTF. The rearrangement links TRBV6-5 to TRBJ1-2; the match to TRBD1 covers 8 bases. The V gene end was trimmed by 5 bases and the J gene end by 3 bases; junction bases not matched to a gene: 8. Per the germline V gene, CDR1 is MNHEY and CDR2 is SVGAGI. The CDR3 consists of 15 residues.